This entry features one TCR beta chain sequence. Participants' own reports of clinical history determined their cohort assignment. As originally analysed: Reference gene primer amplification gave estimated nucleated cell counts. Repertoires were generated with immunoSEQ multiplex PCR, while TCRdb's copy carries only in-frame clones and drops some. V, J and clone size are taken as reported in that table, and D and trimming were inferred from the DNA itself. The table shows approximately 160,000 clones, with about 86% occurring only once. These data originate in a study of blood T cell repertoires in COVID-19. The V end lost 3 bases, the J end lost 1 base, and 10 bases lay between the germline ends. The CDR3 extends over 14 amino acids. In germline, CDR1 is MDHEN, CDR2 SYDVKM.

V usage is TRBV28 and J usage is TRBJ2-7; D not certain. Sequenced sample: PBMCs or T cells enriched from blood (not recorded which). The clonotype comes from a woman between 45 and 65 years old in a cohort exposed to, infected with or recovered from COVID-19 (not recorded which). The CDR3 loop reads CASSFPTTSYEQYF. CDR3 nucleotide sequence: TGTGCCAGCAGTTTCCCCACAACATCCTACGAGCAGTACTTC.